This T cell receptor beta chain emerged from a study of shared clonotypes between healthy human individuals (dated by TCRdb to the early 2020s). About the study as a whole: The cohort included a few men and a couple of women between 18 and 49 years of age. Per donor, three plates each were used for CD4 naive and CD4 memory, two for CD8 naive, and one for CD8 memory. To estimate repertoire size and how much clonotype sharing occurs between individuals, the study deeply sequenced the blood TCR repertoires of about five healthy adults. To increase sequencing depth and limit assay-specific biases, TCR repertoire library preparation and sequencing were carried out by different laboratories using diverse techniques. Between about 0.8 and 9 billion PBMCs per donor were obtained by leukapheresis.

Results and caveats for the whole study, not just this receptor: Because the study included a small number of donors, the genetic and exposure-history diversity represented was limited. Higher generation probabilities were observed for clonotypes shared by all four sorted-subset donors than for non-shared clonotypes. Naive subsets generally had larger estimated clonotype richness than memory subsets. Rarefaction of sorted-subset datasets indicated incomplete sequencing despite the large sequencing depth. Roughly 5% of naive CD4, 3.5% of naive CD8, about 2.1% of memory CD4, and 0.35% to 0.5% of memory CD8 clonotypes were shared across a few donors. Pairwise subsampling led to the expectation that sequencing depth would affect the degree of clonotype sharing among donors. Sampling was restricted to blood, and TCR repertoires in tissues likely differ from the TCR repertoires found in blood.

Using the deep immunoSEQ assay, TCR CDR3 regions were amplified from genomic DNA by multiplex PCR. Extracted genomic DNA from each cell subset was distributed evenly across all wells of several immunoSEQ 96-well plates, and each plate was treated as a replicate. For sorted subsets, each replicate PCR was loaded with 200 ng genomic DNA, equivalent to 30,000 or so T cell genomes. Purified libraries were measured with a Qubit 3.0 fluorometer, size-checked on a Bioanalyzer 2100, and measured again with the KAPA Library Quantification kit. Every immunoSEQ 96-well plate was sequenced on a dedicated single-read 150-cycle Illumina NextSeq 550 flow cell. The study's own analysis went as follows. Because only junctional sequences without quality scores were contained in the immunoSEQ output, filtering matching that applied to full-length reads could not be performed. Sequences were annotated with PyIR, a Python wrapper for IgBLAST v1.9, using IMGT germline references to assign V/J genes and CDR3. Reads were filtered out if the reads had weak V/J assignments (E-value above 1e-6), no CDR3, stop codons, out-of-frame junctions, or ambiguous translated residues. A V3J clonotype was defined by an identical inferred V gene, J gene, and CDR3 amino acid sequence. To compute the percentage overlap between repertoires, the number of shared unique clonotypes was divided by the size of the smaller repertoire. Three approaches were used to assess repertoire richness: RTK rarefaction, the Chao1 estimator, and Recon v2.1 estimates of unobserved clonotypes. OLGA was used to compute generation probabilities for all TCRbeta clonotypes that the gDNA method yielded from a few donors. TCRdb retrieved this table from immuneACCESS and kept in-frame rearrangements only. Not all clones are present; in checked studies, unresolved V genes account for under half, and no reason is known for the remainder. Clone size and the V and J calls come from that table; the DNA yielded D and trimming. Across this sample there are about 550,000 clones, with less than 97% seen only once. 0.085% to 0.11% of the sample is held by the ten biggest clonotypes.

CD8 naive samples were obtained by positive selection for CCR7 among CD45RO-negative cells, yielding a CD45RA+CCR7+ population from which TemRA cells were excluded. The donors were healthy, HIV-negative adults who had no recently reported acute infections or vaccinations. Only Caucasian adults living in Nashville, Tennessee, USA were represented among the donors. Blood was obtained by leukapheresis, after which PBMCs were separated by Ficoll-Histopaque density gradient centrifugation and cryopreserved in liquid nitrogen vapor phase. Analytical flow cytometry was used to check the purity and quantity of each magnetically sorted T cell population. From each sorted fraction, genomic DNA was isolated and quantified by UV absorbance on a Nanodrop 2000c. With respect to this clone: It has no known antigen specificity. Base qualities are missing; no much larger clone stands one base away.

The clonotype originates from a woman in her twenties or thirties in good health. What was sequenced was naive CD8+ T cells sorted from blood. Reading the label with the study, this specimen's cell subset or site is: CD45RA+CCR7+.

The CDR3 reads CASSHHSGEPTQGVNTEAFF. Read as DNA, the sequence is TGTGCCAGCAGCCATCACTCGGGCGAGCCTACGCAGGGGGTGAACACTGAAGCTTTCTTT. The chain joins TRBV4-2 to TRBJ1-1, and 7 junction bases match TRBD1. For CDR1 and CDR2, the germline V gene lists LGHNA and YNFKEQ. Measured from the cysteine to the phenylalanine, the CDR3 is 20 residues long. Only the CDR3 DNA stays, 60 bases, in frame from base 1. Trimming leaves V shorter by 3 bases and J shorter by 0 bases, with the junction holding 19 bases beyond the gene matches.